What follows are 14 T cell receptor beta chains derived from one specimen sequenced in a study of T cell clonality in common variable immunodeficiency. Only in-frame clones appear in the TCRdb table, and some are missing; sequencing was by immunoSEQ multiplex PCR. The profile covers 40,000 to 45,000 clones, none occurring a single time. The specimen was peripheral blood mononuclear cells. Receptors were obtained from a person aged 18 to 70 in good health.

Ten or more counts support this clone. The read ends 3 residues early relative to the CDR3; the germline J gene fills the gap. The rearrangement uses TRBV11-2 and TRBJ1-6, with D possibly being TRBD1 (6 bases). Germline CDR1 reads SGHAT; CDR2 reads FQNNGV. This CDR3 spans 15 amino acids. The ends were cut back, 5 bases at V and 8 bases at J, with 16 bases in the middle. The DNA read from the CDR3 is TGTGCCAGCAGCACCGGGACACTCACGGATTCACCC. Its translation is CASSTGTLTDSP. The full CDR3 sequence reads CASSTGTLTDSPLHF.

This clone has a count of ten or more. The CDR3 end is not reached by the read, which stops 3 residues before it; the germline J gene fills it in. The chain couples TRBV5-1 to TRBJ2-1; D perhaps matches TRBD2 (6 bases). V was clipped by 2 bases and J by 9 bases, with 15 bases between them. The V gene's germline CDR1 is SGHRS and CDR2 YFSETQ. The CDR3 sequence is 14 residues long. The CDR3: CASSFNTVGGEQFF. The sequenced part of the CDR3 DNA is TGCGCCAGCAGCTTCAATACCGTGGGGGGTGAG.

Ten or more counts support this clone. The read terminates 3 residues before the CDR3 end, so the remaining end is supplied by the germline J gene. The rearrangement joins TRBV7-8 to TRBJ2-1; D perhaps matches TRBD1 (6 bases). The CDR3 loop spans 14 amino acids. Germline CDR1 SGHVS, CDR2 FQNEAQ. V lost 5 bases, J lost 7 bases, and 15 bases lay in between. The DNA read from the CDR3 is TGTGCCAGCAGCATCAACAGGGTGGGGAATGAG. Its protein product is CASSINRVGNE. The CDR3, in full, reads CASSINRVGNEQFF.

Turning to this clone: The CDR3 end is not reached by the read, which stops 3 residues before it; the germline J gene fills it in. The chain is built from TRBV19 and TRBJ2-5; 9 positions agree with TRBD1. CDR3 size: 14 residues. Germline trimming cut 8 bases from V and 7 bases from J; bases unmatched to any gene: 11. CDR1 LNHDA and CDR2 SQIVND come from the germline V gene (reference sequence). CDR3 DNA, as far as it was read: TGTGCCAGTGCCACAGGGGGCCTAGGAGGGACC. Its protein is CASATGGLGGT. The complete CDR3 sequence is CASATGGLGGTQYF.

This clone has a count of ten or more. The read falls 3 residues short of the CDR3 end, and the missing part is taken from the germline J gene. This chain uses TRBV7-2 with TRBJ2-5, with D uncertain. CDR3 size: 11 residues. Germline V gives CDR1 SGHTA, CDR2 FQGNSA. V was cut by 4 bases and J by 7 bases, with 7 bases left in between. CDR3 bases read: TGTGCCAGCAGCTCCCTCCCGACC. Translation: CASSSLPT. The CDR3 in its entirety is CASSSLPTQYF.

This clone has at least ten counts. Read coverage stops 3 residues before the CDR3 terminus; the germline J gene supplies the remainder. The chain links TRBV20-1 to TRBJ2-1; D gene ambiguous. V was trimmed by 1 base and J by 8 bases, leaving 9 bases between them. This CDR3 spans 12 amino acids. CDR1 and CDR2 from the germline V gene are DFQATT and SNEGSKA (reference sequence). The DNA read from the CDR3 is TGCAGTGCTAGAGTAAGCGCGGATGAG. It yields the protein CSARVSADE. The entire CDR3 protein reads CSARVSADEQFF.

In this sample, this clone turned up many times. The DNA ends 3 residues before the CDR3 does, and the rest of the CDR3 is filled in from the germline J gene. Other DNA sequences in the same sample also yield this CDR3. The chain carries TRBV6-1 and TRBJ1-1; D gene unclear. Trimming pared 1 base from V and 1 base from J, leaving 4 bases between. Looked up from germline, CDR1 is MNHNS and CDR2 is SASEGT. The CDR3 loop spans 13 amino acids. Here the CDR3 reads CASSEGANTEAFF. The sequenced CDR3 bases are TGTGCCAGCAGTGAAGGAGCGAACACTGAA.

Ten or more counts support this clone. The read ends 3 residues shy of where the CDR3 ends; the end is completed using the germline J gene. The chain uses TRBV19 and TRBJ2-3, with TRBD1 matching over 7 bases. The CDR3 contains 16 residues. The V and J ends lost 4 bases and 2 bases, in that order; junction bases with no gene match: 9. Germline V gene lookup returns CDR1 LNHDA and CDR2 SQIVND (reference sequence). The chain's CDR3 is CASSTGTASTTDTQYF. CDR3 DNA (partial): TGTGCCAGTAGTACCGGGACAGCGTCAACCACAGATACG. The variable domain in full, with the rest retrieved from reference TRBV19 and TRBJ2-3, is DGGITQSPKYLFRKEGQNVTLSCEQNLNHDAMYWYRQDPGQGLRLIYYSQIVNDFQKGDIAEGYSVSREKKESFPLTVTSAQKNPTAFYLCASSTGTASTTDTQYFGPGTRLTVL.

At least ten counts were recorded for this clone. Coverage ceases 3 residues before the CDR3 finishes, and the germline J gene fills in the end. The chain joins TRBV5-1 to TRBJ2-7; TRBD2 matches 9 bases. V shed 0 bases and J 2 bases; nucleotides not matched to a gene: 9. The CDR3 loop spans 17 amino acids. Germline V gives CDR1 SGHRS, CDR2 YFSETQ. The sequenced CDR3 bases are TGCGCCAGCAGCTTGGATAGCGGGAGCTCAAATACCTACGAG. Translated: CASSLDSGSSNTYE. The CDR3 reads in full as CASSLDSGSSNTYEQYF.

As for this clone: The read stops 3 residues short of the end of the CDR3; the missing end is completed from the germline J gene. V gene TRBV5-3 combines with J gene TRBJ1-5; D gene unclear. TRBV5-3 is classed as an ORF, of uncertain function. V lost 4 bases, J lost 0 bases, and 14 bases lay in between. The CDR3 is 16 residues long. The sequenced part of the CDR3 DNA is TGTGCCAGAAGCCCACATTACACTAGTAGCAATCAGCCC. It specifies CARSPHYTSSNQP. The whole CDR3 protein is CARSPHYTSSNQPQHF.

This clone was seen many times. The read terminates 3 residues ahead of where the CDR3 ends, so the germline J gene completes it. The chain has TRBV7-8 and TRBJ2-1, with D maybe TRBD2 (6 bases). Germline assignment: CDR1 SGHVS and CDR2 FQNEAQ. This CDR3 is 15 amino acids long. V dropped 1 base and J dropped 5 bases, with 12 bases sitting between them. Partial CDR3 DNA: TGTGCCAGCAGCTTAGGTTGGCGGGGTCACAATGAG. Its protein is CASSLGWRGHNE. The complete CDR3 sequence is CASSLGWRGHNEQFF. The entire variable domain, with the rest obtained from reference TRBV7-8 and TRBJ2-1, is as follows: GAGVSQSPRYKVAKRGQDVALRCDPISGHVSLFWYQQALGQGPEFLTYFQNEAQLDKSGLPSDRFFAERPEGSVSTLKIQRTQQEDSAVYLCASSLGWRGHNEQFFGPGTRLTVL.

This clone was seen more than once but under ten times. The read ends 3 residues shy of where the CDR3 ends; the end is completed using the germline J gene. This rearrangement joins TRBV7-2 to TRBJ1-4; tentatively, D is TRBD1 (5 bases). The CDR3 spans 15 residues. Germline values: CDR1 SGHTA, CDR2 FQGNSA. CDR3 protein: CASSLKGQGASPLFF. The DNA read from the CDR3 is TGTGCCAGCAGCTTAAAAGGGCAGGGAGCCTCACCA.

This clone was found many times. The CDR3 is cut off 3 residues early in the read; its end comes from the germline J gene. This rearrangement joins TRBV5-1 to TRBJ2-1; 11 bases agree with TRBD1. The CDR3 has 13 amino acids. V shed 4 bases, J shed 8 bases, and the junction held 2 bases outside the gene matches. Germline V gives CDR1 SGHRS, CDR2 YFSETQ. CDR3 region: CASSPDRGHEQFF. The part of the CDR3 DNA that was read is TGCGCCAGCAGCCCGGACAGGGGGCATGAG.

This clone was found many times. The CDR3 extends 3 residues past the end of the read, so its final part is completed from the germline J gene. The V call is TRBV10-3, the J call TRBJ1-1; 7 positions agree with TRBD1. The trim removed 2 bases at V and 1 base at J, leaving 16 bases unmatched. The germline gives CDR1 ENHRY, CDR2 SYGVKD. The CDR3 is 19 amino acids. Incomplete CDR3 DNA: TGTGCCATCAGTGAGGGGGGGAGGGGGCCACAGACTTCGAACACTGAA. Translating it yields CAISEGGRGPQTSNTE. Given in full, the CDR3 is CAISEGGRGPQTSNTEAFF.